A single sample is the source of the 21 T cell receptor beta chains below, sequenced in a study of shared clonotypes between healthy human individuals (dated by TCRdb to 2018 to 2021). To prepare the library, the immunoSEQ multiplex PCR assay was applied. TCRdb retrieved this table from immuneACCESS and kept in-frame rearrangements only. Not all clones are present; in checked studies, unresolved V genes account for under half, and no reason is known for the remainder. The sample yields some 1 million clones; around 74% were counted once. 1.2% to 1.5% of the sample is taken by the ten largest. What was sequenced was memory CD4+ T cells sorted from blood. The intended sense of this specimen's cell subset or site label: CD45RA-negative fraction. The source of these receptors is a man aged 18 to 30 in good health.

This clone was observed a few times. The V and J genes are TRBV7-9 and TRBJ2-7; D may be TRBD2 (6 bases). The CDR3 contains 16 residues. V was shortened by 3 bases and J by 3 bases, with 18 bases between the two germline ends. CDR1 is SEHNR, CDR2 FQNEAQ, per germline (reference sequence). CDR3 residues: CASSFSARGLSYEQYF. The DNA for the CDR3 is TGTGCCAGCAGCTTTTCCGCCCGGGGACTCAGCTACGAGCAGTACTTC.

This clone was recorded once. V and J are TRBV5-6 and TRBJ2-1; TRBD1 agrees at 8 bases. The CDR3 has 13 residues. Germline CDR1 reads SGHDT; CDR2 reads YYEEEE. Trimming at V came to 4 bases and at J to 9 bases, leaving 6 bases not matched to a gene. The CDR3 DNA sequence: TGTGCCAGCAGCCCGCCGACAGGGGCTGAGCAGTTCTTC. This gives the protein CASSPPTGAEQFF. The entire variable domain, with the rest obtained from reference TRBV5-6 and TRBJ2-1, is as follows: DAGVTQSPTHLIKTRGQQVTLRCSPKSGHDTVSWYQQALGQGPQFIFQYYEEEERQRGNFPDRFSGHQFPNYSSELNVNALLLGDSALYLCASSPPTGAEQFFGPGTRLTVL.

The gene calls are TRBV21-1 and TRBJ2-7; the table's D call, TRBD2, was not checked against the DNA. TRBV21-1 is designated a pseudogene. This CDR3 contains 14 residues. The chain's CDR3 is CAINPRDFSYEQYF. CDR3 nucleotides: TGTGCCATCAATCCCCGGGACTTCTCCTACGAGCAGTACTTC.

Regarding this clone: Other DNA sequences in this specimen translate into the identical CDR3. The chain employs TRBV4-3 and TRBJ2-7, with D perhaps matching TRBD2 (5 bases). Trimming cost V 0 bases and J 2 bases, with 11 bases left between them. The CDR3 has 15 amino acids. CDR1 is LGHNA and CDR2 is YSLEER in the germline V gene. For the CDR3, the DNA is TGCGCCAGCAGCCAAGATCGAGCGGCTACCTACGAGCAGTACTTC. This gives the protein CASSQDRAATYEQYF.

V usage is TRBV6-5 and J usage is TRBJ1-6; D is ambiguous. The CDR3 is made up of 14 amino acids. Deletions cut 2 bases from V and 9 bases from J, with 11 bases between. CDR1 and CDR2 from the germline V gene are MNHEY and SVGAGI. The CDR3 nucleotides are TGTGCCAGCAGTTACAAGGGCGCAATTTCACCCCTCCACTTT. Protein product: CASSYKGAISPLHF.

The chain employs TRBV5-1 and TRBJ2-7; TRBD1 matches 7 bases. CDR1 and CDR2 from the germline V gene are SGHRS and YFSETQ. V lost 5 bases to trimming and J lost 0 bases; unmatched junction nucleotides: 5. The length of the CDR3 is 14 residues. DNA of the CDR3: TGCGCCAGCAGGGAATGGGACAGCTCCTACGAGCAGTACTTC. This encodes CASREWDSSYEQYF.

The chain employs TRBV7-2 and TRBJ2-3; 7 nucleotides align to TRBD1. CDR1 SGHTA and CDR2 FQGNSA come from the germline V gene. This CDR3 is 17 amino acids long. After removal of 8 bases from V and 0 bases from J, the junction contained 14 bases not matched to a gene. The CDR3 sequence is CASRAQQGWVSTDTQYF. The CDR3 coding sequence is TGTGCCAGCCGGGCGCAACAGGGGTGGGTGAGCACAGATACGCAGTATTTT.

The CDR3 coding sequence is TGTGCCAGCAGTCCGGACAGCTTCTATGGCTACACCTTC. The encoded protein is CASSPDSFYGYTF. The chain joins TRBV5-6 to TRBJ1-2; perhaps TRBD1 as D (6 bases). The germline V gene has CDR1 SGHDT and CDR2 YYEEEE. V gave up 5 bases and J gave up 4 bases, with 12 bases separating them. This CDR3 is built from 13 residues.

The rearrangement links TRBV18 to TRBJ2-7; D possibly uses TRBD1 or TRBD2 (5 bases each). The CDR3 is made up of 16 amino acids. Germline V gene lookup returns CDR1 KGHSH and CDR2 LQKENI. V lost 3 bases, J lost 1 base, and 16 bases lay in between. As DNA, the CDR3 is TGTGCCAGCTCACCGGACGGGACGTTTGGATCCTACGAGCAGTACTTC. It translates to CASSPDGTFGSYEQYF.

V and J are TRBV28 and TRBJ1-1; D gene ambiguous. The V end was cut by 2 bases, the J end by 6 bases, with 13 bases between. The V gene's germline CDR1 is MDHEN and CDR2 SYDVKM. The CDR3 consists of 14 residues. The CDR3 region is CASSLLESTSEAFF. The CDR3 bases are TGTGCCAGCAGTTTACTGGAATCAACGTCTGAAGCTTTCTTT.

The V gene is TRBV6-4, the J gene TRBJ2-1, with 8 bases identical to TRBD1. V shed 6 bases and J 0 bases; nucleotides not matched to a gene: 7. CDR3 length: 16 amino acids. The germline V gene has CDR1 MRHNA and CDR2 SNTAGT. CDR3 nucleotide sequence: TGTGCCAGCAGCCAAGACAGGGGAAACTCCTACAATGAGCAGTTCTTC. Amino acids: CASSQDRGNSYNEQFF.

This clone was detected many times. Other DNA sequences within the sample encode an identical CDR3. The chain's CDR3 is CAWSRGRVNPGANVLTF. Here the CDR3 DNA reads TGTGCCTGGAGCCGGGGCAGGGTAAATCCTGGGGCCAACGTCCTGACTTTC. The chain links TRBV30 to TRBJ2-6, with D perhaps assigned TRBD1 or TRBD2 (5 bases each). Trimming cost V 3 bases and J 2 bases, with 17 bases left between them. Germline CDR1 reads GTSNPN; CDR2 reads SVGIG (reference sequence). This CDR3 is 17 amino acids long. Supplemented by reference TRBV30 and TRBJ2-6, the full variable domain reads SQTIHQWPATLVQPVGSPLSLECTVEGTSNPNLYWYRQAAGRGLQLLFYSVGIGQISSEVPQNLSASRPQDRQFILSSKKLLLSDSGFYLCAWSRGRVNPGANVLTFGAGSRLTVL.

The chain employs TRBV10-2 and TRBJ2-7; D is uncertain. V shed 0 bases and J shed 0 bases, with 18 bases lying between them. The CDR3 extends over 18 amino acids. Germline V gene lookup returns CDR1 WSHSY and CDR2 SAAADI. The CDR3, as DNA: TGCGCCAGCAGTGAGTCAGTGGTGTACCCATACGTCTCCTACGAGCAGTACTTC. The encoded protein is CASSESVVYPYVSYEQYF.

V usage is TRBV6-6 and J usage is TRBJ2-2; D is uncertain. The CDR3 sequence is 14 residues long. The germline gives CDR1 MNHNY, CDR2 SVGAGI (reference sequence). The V and J ends lost 6 bases and 4 bases respectively, with 12 bases between them. CDR3 loop: CASREQLSTGELFF. The CDR3 nucleotides read TGTGCCAGCAGGGAACAATTGAGCACCGGGGAGCTGTTTTTT.

This clone was observed a handful of times. The CDR3 DNA reads TGTGCCTCGACCCAGGGGGTCGGATCACCCCTCCACTTT. It encodes CASTQGVGSPLHF. The chain carries TRBV30 and TRBJ1-6; 7 positions match TRBD1. CDR3 length: 13 amino acids. The germline V gene encodes CDR1 GTSNPN and CDR2 SVGIG (reference sequence). Losses at the gene ends were 7 bases for V and 10 bases for J; bases not matched to a gene: 10.

This chain joins TRBV10-2 and TRBJ2-5, with D hard to call. CDR1 WSHSY and CDR2 SAAADI come from the germline V gene. This CDR3 has 11 residues. V gave up 5 bases and J gave up 4 bases, with 5 bases separating them. The DNA for the CDR3 is TGCGCCAGCAGTTTAGGAGAGACCCAGTACTTC. This translates into CASSLGETQYF.

This clone has a single count. The chain recombines TRBV5-1 with TRBJ2-7; D uncertain. Germline CDR1 and CDR2: SGHRS and YFSETQ. V was trimmed by 4 bases and J by 5 bases, leaving 13 bases between them. CDR3 length: 13 amino acids. CDR3 amino acids: CASSPDLRDEQYF. The CDR3 DNA reads as TGCGCCAGCAGCCCGGACCTCCGGGACGAGCAGTACTTC.

This clone came up once. The V gene is TRBV9, the J gene TRBJ2-3; 7 bases agree with TRBD1. After removal of 0 bases from V and 3 bases from J, the junction contained 10 bases not matched to a gene. Germline lookup yields CDR1 SGDLS and CDR2 YYNGEE. The length of the CDR3 is 17 residues. Written as DNA, the CDR3 is TGTGCCAGCAGCGTAGTGGGTGACAGGGTCAAGACAGATACGCAGTATTTT. It is translated as CASSVVGDRVKTDTQYF.

The chain has TRBV29-1 and TRBJ2-7; perhaps TRBD1 as D (5 bases). CDR3 size: 12 residues. V was cut by 1 base and J by 6 bases, with 10 bases left in between. Germline assignment: CDR1 SQVTM and CDR2 ANQGSEA. The CDR3 nucleotides read TGCAGCGTTGAAGGGGGCGGTGGCGAGCAGTACTTC. This translates into CSVEGGGGEQYF.

The chain recombines TRBV10-3 with TRBJ1-6; D is unresolved. V shed 1 base and J shed 6 bases, with 10 bases lying between them. From germline, CDR1 is ENHRY and CDR2 SYGVKD. The CDR3 extends over 15 amino acids. The CDR3 reads CAISELGGSNSPLHF. CDR3 nucleotide sequence: TGTGCCATCAGTGAGTTAGGCGGGAGTAATTCACCCCTCCACTTT.

The chain combines TRBV6-5 with TRBJ2-3; D call uncertain. Trimming took off 6 bases at V and 8 bases at J, with 21 bases between the two ends. The CDR3 length is 15 residues. Germline V CDR1 and CDR2: MNHEY, SVGAGI. The CDR3 here is CASRSQVWGLGTQYF. CDR3 coding DNA: TGTGCCAGCAGGTCCCAGGTGTGGGGTTTAGGTACGCAGTATTTT.